Below, one T cell receptor (beta chain) is given with its context. Its target is not known. This CDR3 contains 13 residues. The germline V gene has CDR1 MRHNA and CDR2 SNTAGT. The donors comprised healthy bone marrow donors. Primers: 60 Vbeta forward and 13 Jbeta reverse. Sequencing was performed with immunoSEQ multiplex PCR; in TCRdb, only in-frame clones are kept and a portion is missing. The data contain 250,000 or so clones, nearly 95% of them singletons. The data derive from a study of cytomegalovirus exposure and HLA in healthy donors. Findings of the study overall: Confirmation in vitro established that a few CMV-associated chains were specific for CMV antigens. Presence/absence analyses rested on an assumption that sequencing depth was roughly uniform across donors. Reports indicate that TCR beta sequences accurately predicted the HLA-A and HLA-B alleles of most subjects.

This rearrangement joins TRBV6-4 to TRBJ2-5, with unresolved D. The J call may be in error: the DNA end matches TRBJ2-7 better. Sequenced: PBMCs. The TCR originated in a girl aged 2 to 9 in good health and CMV-seronegative. The chain's CDR3 is CASSDPSSYEQYF. The CDR3, as DNA: TGTGCCAGCAGTGACCCCTCATCCTACGAGCAGTACTTC.